This T cell receptor (beta chain) was retrieved from a study of post-analysis software for immune sequencing data. Study details: Disease trajectories encompassed relapsing-remitting, secondary progressive and progressive-relapsing multiple sclerosis. Study-wide points: Samples sharing a preparation batch grouped tightly together when assessed by F measure. Five or six TRBV segments appeared more often in patients than in controls, and TRBV5-6, TRBV5-1 and TRBV20-1 were among these. Normalized Chao1 diversity in multiple sclerosis patients fell significantly below that of controls.

Incorporated into the TCR beta cDNA libraries were unique molecular identifiers, which served to reduce PCR and sequencing biases. TCRdb re-called the PCR reads with MiXCR, one entry per CDR3 protein. The table shows roughly 800,000 distinct CDR3 sequences, with roughly 50% occurring only once. This CDR3 is 15 amino acids long. CDR1 and CDR2 from the germline V gene are KGHSH and LQKENI. Concerning this clonotype: Its antigen remains unknown. Germline and junction disagree at one end, which may indicate a read error.

V is TRBV18 and J is TRBJ2-7, with D maybe TRBD1 (6 bases). Sequencing was carried out using blood. The source is a girl under 18 with multiple sclerosis. CDR3 sequence (DNA): TGTGCCAGCCCACCAGGGGTAGCGAGCACCTACGAGCAGTACTTC. Its protein is CASPPGVASTYEQYF.